These T cell receptor beta chains were read from a single sample in a study of vaccination and CD4 T cells after COVID-19. A single record per CDR3 protein comes from TCRdb applying MiXCR to the PCR reads. The table has tens of thousands of distinct CDR3 sequences, about two fifths seen once. Antigens for these TCRs are unknown. The source material was CD4+ T cells from blood, cultured in vitro. The source is a human donor who had recovered from COVID-19. The CDR3 runs from the conserved cysteine through the conserved F or W. D genes are given only for firm matches. Size is omitted from some rows. Given values are once, few, many or a class for expanded clones.

TRBD1	TRBJ2-1	.	TRBV27	CASTPLGQGGPNEQFF	TGTGCCAGCACCCCCCTCGGACAGGGGGGCCCCAATGAGCAGTTCTTC
.	TRBJ2-5	few	TRBV20-1	CSASSGWGDQETQYF	TGCAGTGCTAGTTCCGGATGGGGGGACCAAGAGACCCAGTACTTC
.	TRBJ2-3	few	TRBV20-1	CSARVETSTDTQYF	TGCAGTGCTAGAGTAGAGACTAGCACAGATACGCAGTATTTT
TRBD2	TRBJ2-3	.	TRBV27	CASSPAGTRDHTDTQYF	TGTGCCAGCAGCCCAGCCGGGACTAGGGACCACACAGATACGCAGTATTTT
TRBD1	TRBJ1-1	few	TRBV7-3	CASSRQGAMNTEAFF	TGTGCCAGCAGCCGACAGGGGGCAATGAACACTGAAGCTTTCTTT
TRBD2	TRBJ2-5	few	TRBV2	CATQTSGQEAQYF	TGTGCCACCCAGACTAGCGGCCAGGAGGCCCAGTACTTC
.	TRBJ1-5	.	TRBV28	CASTQRGGAAGQPQHF	TGTGCCAGCACTCAAAGAGGGGGGGCAGCGGGTCAGCCCCAGCATTTT
.	TRBJ1-5	few	TRBV20-1	CSARGGGNQPQHF	TGCAGTGCTAGAGGAGGGGGCAATCAGCCCCAGCATTTT
.	TRBJ2-7	.	TRBV5-1	CASKATDAEQYF	TGCGCCAGCAAGGCTACCGACGCCGAGCAGTACTTC
.	TRBJ1-5	.	TRBV4-2	CASSQDLDQPQHF	TGTGCCAGCAGCCAGGATCTGGATCAGCCCCAGCATTTT
.	TRBJ1-5	.	TRBV19	CASSLTRFQGGNQPQHF	TGTGCCAGTAGTTTAACAAGGTTCCAGGGTGGCAATCAGCCCCAGCATTTT